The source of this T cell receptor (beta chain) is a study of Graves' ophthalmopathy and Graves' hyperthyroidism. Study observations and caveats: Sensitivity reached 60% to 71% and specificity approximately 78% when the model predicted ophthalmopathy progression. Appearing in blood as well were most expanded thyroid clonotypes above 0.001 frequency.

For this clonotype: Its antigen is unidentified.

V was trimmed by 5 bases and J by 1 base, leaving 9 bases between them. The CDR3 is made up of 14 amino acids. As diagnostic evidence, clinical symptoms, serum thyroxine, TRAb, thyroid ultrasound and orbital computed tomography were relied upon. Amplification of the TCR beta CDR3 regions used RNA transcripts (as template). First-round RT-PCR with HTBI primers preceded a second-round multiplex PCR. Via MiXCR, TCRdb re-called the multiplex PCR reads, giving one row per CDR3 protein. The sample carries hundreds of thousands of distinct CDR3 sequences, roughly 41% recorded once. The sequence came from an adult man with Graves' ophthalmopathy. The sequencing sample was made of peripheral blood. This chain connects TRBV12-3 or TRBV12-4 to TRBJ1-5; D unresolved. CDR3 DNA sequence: TGTGCCAGCAGTAGGAGTAAAAGCAATCAGCCCCAGCATTTT. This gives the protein CASSRSKSNQPQHF.